In this sample, the clone carrying this T cell receptor (beta chain) turned up once. This entry is derived from a study of blood T cell repertoires in COVID-19. Study information: Collection of acute and convalescent COVID-19 samples took place in the United States, Italy and Spain.

The assay was immunoSEQ multiplex PCR, and TCRdb's table has in-frame clones only and misses some. The sample records 150,000 or so clones, approximately 79% being singletons. This CDR3 is built from 16 residues. Germline CDR1 and CDR2: LGHDT and YNNKEL (reference sequence). J gave up 5 bases and V 10 bases, and 16 bases lay outside the gene matches. This TCR was recovered from a woman aged 40 to 49 with COVID-19, enrolled during active disease. The sequenced sample was peripheral blood. The rearrangement joins TRBV3-1 (or the pseudogene TRBV3-2) to TRBJ1-5; TRBD1 matches at 8 bases. This CDR3 is CAKSLRQTGADQPQHF. Here the CDR3 DNA reads TGTGCCAAAAGCCTGAGGCAGACAGGGGCAGATCAGCCCCAGCATTTT.